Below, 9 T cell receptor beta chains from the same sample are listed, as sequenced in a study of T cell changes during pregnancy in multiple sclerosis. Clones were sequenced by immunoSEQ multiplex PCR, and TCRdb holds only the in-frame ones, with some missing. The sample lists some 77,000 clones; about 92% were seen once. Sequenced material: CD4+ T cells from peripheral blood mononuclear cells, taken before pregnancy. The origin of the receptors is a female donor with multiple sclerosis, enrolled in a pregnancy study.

The CDR3 nucleotides read TGTGCCAGCAGGGGTGGACACGGTCTAACAGGCACCGGGGAGCTGTTTTTT. It is translated as CASRGGHGLTGTGELFF. This chain joins TRBV2 and TRBJ2-2; D might be TRBD1 (5 bases). Germline V gene lookup returns CDR1 SNHLY and CDR2 FYNNEI. Trimming cost V 6 bases and J 4 bases, with 21 bases left between them. The CDR3 is made up of 17 amino acids.

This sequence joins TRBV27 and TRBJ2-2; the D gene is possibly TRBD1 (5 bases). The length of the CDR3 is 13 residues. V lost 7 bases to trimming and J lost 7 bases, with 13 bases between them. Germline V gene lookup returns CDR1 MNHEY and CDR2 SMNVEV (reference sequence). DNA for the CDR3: TGTGCCAGCATGTCAGGGTCGGTCGGGGAGCTGTTTTTT. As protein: CASMSGSVGELFF.

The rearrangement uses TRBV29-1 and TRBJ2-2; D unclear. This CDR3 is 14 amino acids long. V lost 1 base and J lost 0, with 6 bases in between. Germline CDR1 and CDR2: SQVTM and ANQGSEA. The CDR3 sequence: CSVEVWPNTGELFF. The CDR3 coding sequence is TGCAGCGTTGAAGTATGGCCGAACACCGGGGAGCTGTTTTTT.

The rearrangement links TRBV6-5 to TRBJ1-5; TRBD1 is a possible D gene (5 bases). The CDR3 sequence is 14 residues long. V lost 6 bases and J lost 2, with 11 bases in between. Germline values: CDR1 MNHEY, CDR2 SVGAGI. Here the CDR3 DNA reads TGTGCCAGCAGCGGGAGGGGAGGCAATCAGCCCCAGCATTTT. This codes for CASSGRGGNQPQHF.

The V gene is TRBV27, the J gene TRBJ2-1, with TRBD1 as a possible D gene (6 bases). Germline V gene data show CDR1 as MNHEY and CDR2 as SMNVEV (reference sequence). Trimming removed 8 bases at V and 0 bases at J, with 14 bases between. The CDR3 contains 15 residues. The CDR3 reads CASGPDRSSYNEQFF. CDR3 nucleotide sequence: TGTGCCAGCGGCCCTGACAGGAGCTCCTACAATGAGCAGTTCTTC.

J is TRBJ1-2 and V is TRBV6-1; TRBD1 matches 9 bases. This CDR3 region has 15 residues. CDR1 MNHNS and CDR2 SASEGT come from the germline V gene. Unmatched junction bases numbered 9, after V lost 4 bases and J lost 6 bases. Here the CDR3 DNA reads TGTGCCAGCAGTGGGGGACAGGGAGGAGTACATGGCTACACCTTC. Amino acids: CASSGGQGGVHGYTF.

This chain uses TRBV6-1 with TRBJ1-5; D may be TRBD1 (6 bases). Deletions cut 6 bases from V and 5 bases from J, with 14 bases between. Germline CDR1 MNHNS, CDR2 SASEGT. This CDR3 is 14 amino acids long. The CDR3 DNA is TGTGCCAGCAGCGGGGGGGCGAATCATCAGCCCCAGCATTTT. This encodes CASSGGANHQPQHF.

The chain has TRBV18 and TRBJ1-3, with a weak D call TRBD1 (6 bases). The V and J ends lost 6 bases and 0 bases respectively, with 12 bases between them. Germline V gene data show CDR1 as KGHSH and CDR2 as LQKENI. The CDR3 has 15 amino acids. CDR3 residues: CASSRTANSGNTIYF. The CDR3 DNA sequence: TGTGCCAGCTCCAGGACAGCCAACTCTGGAAACACCATATATTTT.

CDR3 sequence reads: CASRIGTGVWEQYF. The DNA of the CDR3 is TGTGCCAGCAGAATCGGGACAGGGGTTTGGGAGCAGTACTTC. The gene calls are TRBV2 and TRBJ2-7, with 10 bases lining up with TRBD1. The CDR3 runs to 14 residues. Germline values: CDR1 SNHLY, CDR2 FYNNEI. The V and J ends lost 6 bases and 7 bases, in that order; junction bases with no gene match: 9.